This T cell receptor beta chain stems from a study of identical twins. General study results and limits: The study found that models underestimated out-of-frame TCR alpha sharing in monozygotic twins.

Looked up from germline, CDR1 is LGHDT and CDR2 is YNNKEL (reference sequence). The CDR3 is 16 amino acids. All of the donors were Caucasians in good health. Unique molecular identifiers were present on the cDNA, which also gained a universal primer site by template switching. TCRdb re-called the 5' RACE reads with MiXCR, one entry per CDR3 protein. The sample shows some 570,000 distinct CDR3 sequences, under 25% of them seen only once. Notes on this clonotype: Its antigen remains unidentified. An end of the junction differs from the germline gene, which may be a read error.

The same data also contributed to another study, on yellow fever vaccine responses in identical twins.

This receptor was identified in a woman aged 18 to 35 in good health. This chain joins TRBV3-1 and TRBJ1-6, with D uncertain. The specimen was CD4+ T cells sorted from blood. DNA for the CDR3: TGTGCCAGCACCCAAGGGATCATGGGAGTGAATTCACCCCTCCACTTT. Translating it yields CASTQGIMGVNSPLHF.